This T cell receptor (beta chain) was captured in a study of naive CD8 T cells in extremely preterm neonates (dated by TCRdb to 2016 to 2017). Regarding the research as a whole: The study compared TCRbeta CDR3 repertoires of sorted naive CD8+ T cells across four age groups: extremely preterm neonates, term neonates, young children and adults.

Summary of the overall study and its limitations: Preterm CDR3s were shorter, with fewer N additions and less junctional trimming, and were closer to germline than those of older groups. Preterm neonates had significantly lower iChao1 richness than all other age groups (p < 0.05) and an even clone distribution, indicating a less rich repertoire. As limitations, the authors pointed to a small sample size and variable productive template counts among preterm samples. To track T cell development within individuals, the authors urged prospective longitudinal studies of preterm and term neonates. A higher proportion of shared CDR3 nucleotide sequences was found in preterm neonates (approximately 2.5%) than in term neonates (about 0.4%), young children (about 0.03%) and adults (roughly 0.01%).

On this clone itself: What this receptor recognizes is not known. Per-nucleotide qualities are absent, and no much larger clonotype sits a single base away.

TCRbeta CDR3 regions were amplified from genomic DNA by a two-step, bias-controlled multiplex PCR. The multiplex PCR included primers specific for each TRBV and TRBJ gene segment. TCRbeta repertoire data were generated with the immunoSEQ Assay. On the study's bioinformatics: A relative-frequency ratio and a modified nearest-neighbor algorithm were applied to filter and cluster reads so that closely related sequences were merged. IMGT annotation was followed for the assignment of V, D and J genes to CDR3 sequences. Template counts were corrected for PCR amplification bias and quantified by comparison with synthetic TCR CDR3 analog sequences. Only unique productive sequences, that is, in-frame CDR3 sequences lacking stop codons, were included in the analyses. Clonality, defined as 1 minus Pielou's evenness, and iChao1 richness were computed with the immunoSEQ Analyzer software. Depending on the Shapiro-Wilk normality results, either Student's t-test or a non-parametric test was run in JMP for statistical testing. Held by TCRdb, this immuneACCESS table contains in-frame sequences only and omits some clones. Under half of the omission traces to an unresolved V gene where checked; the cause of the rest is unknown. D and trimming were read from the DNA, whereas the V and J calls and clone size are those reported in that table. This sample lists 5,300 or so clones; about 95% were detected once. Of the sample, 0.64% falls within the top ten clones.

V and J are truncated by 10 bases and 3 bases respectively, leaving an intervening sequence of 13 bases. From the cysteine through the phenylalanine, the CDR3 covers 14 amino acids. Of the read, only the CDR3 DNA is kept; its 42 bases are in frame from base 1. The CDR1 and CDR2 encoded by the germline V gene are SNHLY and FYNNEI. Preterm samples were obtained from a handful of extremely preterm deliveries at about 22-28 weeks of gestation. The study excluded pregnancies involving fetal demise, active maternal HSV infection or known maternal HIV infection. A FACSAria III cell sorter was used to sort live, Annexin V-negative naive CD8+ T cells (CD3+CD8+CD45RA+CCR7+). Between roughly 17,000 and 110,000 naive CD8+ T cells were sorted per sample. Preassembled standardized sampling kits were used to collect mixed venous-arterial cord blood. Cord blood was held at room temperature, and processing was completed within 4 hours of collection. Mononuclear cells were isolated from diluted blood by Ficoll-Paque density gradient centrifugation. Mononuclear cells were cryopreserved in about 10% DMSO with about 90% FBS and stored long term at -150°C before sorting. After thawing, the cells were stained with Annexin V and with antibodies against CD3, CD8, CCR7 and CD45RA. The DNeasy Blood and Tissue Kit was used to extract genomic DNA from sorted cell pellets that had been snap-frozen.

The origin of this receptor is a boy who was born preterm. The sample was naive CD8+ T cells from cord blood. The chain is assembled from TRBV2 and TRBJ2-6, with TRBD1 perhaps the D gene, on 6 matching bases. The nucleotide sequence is TGTGCCAAAAAAAACAGGGTTGGGGCCAACGTCCTGACTTTC. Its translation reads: CAKKNRVGANVLTF.